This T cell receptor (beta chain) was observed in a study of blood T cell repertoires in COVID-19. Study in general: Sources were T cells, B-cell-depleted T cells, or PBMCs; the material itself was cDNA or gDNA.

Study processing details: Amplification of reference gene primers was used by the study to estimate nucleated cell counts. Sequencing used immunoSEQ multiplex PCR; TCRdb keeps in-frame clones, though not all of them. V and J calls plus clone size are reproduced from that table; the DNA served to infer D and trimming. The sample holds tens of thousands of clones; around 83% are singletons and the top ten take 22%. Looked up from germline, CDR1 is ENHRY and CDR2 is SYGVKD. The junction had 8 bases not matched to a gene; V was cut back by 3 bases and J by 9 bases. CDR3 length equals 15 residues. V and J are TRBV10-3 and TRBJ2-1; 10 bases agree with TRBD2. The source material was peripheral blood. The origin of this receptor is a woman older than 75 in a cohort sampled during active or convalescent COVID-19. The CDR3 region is CAISEIAGGGGEQFF. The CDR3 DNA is TGTGCCATCAGTGAAATAGCGGGAGGAGGTGGTGAGCAGTTCTTC.